The 19 T cell receptor beta chains below all came from one sample that was sequenced in a study of blood T cell repertoires in COVID-19. TCRdb keeps only in-frame clones here, not all; method: immunoSEQ multiplex PCR. The sample yields approximately 160,000 clones, roughly four fifths seen once. The sample was peripheral blood. The receptors were gathered from a human donor in a cohort sampled during active COVID-19.

This chain joins TRBV4-1 and TRBJ1-1; possibly TRBD1 for D (5 bases). CDR1 and CDR2 from the germline V gene are MGHRA and YSYEKL. This CDR3 comprises 13 residues. V was pared by 3 bases and J by 8 bases, with 13 bases between. The CDR3 region is CASSQFNGQEAFF. As DNA, the CDR3 is TGCGCCAGCAGCCAGTTTAACGGACAAGAAGCTTTCTTT.

The chain is built from TRBV5-1 and TRBJ2-1; TRBD1 matches 9 bases. The J segment lost 6 bases and the V segment lost 3 bases, leaving 7 bases of the junction unmatched. CDR3 length: 15 amino acids. The germline gives CDR1 SGHRS, CDR2 YFSETQ. In nucleotides, the CDR3 is TGCGCCAGCAGCTCGACAGGGGGGGAGGTCAATGAGCAGTTCTTC. It codes for CASSSTGGEVNEQFF.

V gene TRBV24-1 combines with J gene TRBJ2-1; weak D call: TRBD1 (7 bases). Germline CDR1 is KGHDR and CDR2 is SFDVKD. This CDR3 is built from 17 residues. V lost 2 bases and J lost 7, with 20 bases in between. The CDR3 DNA reads TGTGCCACCAGTGATTCTTTAGGGCAGGGGGGTGTTAATGAGCAGTTCTTC. It codes for CATSDSLGQGGVNEQFF.

This clone was picked up a small number of times. This sequence joins TRBV7-6 and TRBJ2-7; 8 bases are shared with TRBD1. The V and J ends lost 3 bases and 4 bases, in that order; junction bases with no gene match: 8. The CDR3 extends over 15 amino acids. Germline lookup yields CDR1 SGHVS and CDR2 FNYEAQ. CDR3 protein: CASSFGTGTFYEQYF. The CDR3 coding sequence is TGTGCCAGCAGCTTCGGGACAGGAACATTTTACGAGCAGTACTTC.

Points on this clone: Other DNA sequences from this sample encode an identical CDR3 as well. This chain connects TRBV5-4 to TRBJ2-3; TRBD2 aligns across 10 bases. Germline trimming cut 4 bases from V and 0 bases from J; bases unmatched to any gene: 2. CDR1 is SGHNT and CDR2 is YYREEE in the germline V gene (reference sequence). This CDR3 is built from 15 residues. This CDR3 reads CASSPTSGSTDTQYF. The CDR3 DNA reads TGTGCCAGCAGCCCGACTAGCGGGAGCACAGATACGCAGTATTTT.

The gene calls are TRBV5-5 and TRBJ2-3, with a tentative D call TRBD2 (6 bases). V lost 0 bases to trimming and J lost 2 bases, with 19 bases between them. Germline V lookup: CDR1 SGHKS, CDR2 YYEKEE (reference sequence). The CDR3 runs to 18 residues. The CDR3 bases are TGTGCCAGCAGCTTGGGACAAAGGACTAATTCCCACACAGATACGCAGTATTTT. This encodes CASSLGQRTNSHTDTQYF.

This rearrangement joins TRBV7-9 to TRBJ1-1; D might be TRBD1 (6 bases). The V gene lost 5 bases and the J gene lost 6 bases, with 25 bases spanning the gap. Germline CDR1 SEHNR, CDR2 FQNEAQ (reference sequence). CDR3 length: 17 residues. The CDR3 nucleotides are TGTGCCAGCAGCCTTGGGGCGACAGGCGCCTTGGGGGCTGAAGCTTTCTTT. Translation gives CASSLGATGALGAEAFF.

The chain joins TRBV5-1 to TRBJ1-2; D perhaps matches TRBD1 (6 bases). CDR1 and CDR2 (germline): SGHRS, YFSETQ. V was shortened by 3 bases and J by 0 bases, with 12 bases between the two germline ends. The CDR3 sequence is 15 residues long. CDR3 sequence (DNA): TGCGCCAGCAGCTCATCTCAGGGGACTAACTATGGCTACACCTTC. Its translation: CASSSSQGTNYGYTF.

DNA of the CDR3: TGTGCCAGCAGCGCACCGGGCAGGGCACACAATGAGCAGTTCTTC. Protein product: CASSAPGRAHNEQFF. The chain is built from TRBV11-3 and TRBJ2-1; the D gene is possibly TRBD1 (5 bases). Germline values: CDR1 SGHNT, CDR2 YENEEA. Trimming took 5 bases from V and 5 from J, leaving 16 bases between them. CDR3 length equals 15 residues.

The rearrangement links TRBV19 to TRBJ2-7, with 7 bases that match TRBD1. Germline-derived CDR1 and CDR2 are LNHDA and SQIVND (reference sequence). The CDR3 runs to 15 residues. Losses at the gene ends were 1 base for V and 2 bases for J; bases not matched to a gene: 5. The CDR3 spells CASSIGGRGTYEQYF. In DNA, the CDR3 is TGTGCCAGTAGTATAGGTGGCAGGGGGACCTACGAGCAGTACTTC.

The chain is built from TRBV12-3 or TRBV12-4 and TRBJ2-5; D call uncertain. This CDR3 contains 11 residues. V lost 4 bases to trimming and J lost 7 bases, with 7 bases between them. The chain's CDR3 is CASSSEPTQYF. As DNA, the CDR3 is TGTGCCAGCAGTTCGGAGCCGACCCAGTACTTC.

The sample holds one count of this clone. The CDR3 region has the DNA TGTGCCAGCAGCCCCCGTGGACAGGTAGAGGCTGGGGCCAACGTCCTGACTTTC. Amino acid sequence: CASSPRGQVEAGANVLTF. The rearrangement links TRBV7-6 to TRBJ2-6; 7 bases are shared with TRBD1. The CDR3 has 18 residues. V lost 5 bases to trimming and J lost 2 bases; unmatched junction nucleotides: 12. The germline V gene has CDR1 SGHVS and CDR2 FNYEAQ.

The chain recombines TRBV10-1 with TRBJ2-1; D might be TRBD2 (5 bases). V gave up 0 bases and J gave up 2 bases, with 14 bases separating them. Germline assignment: CDR1 WNHNN and CDR2 SYGVQD (reference sequence). The CDR3 is made up of 17 amino acids. The CDR3 reads CASSESISGSPYNEQFF. The CDR3 DNA sequence: TGCGCCAGCAGTGAGTCGATTAGTGGGAGTCCCTACAATGAGCAGTTCTTC.

The genes are TRBV3-1 (or the pseudogene TRBV3-2) and TRBJ2-5; 8 bases agree with TRBD2. V lost 1 base, J lost 0 bases, and 7 bases stayed unmatched. The CDR3 consists of 17 residues. Germline CDR1 is LGHDT and CDR2 is YNNKEL (reference sequence). The CDR3 sequence: CASSQATASGYQETQYF. The DNA of the CDR3 is TGTGCCAGCAGCCAAGCAACGGCTAGCGGGTACCAAGAGACCCAGTACTTC.

Only a few counts were recorded for this clone. The chain couples TRBV2 to TRBJ1-5; D is ambiguous. Deletions cut 5 bases from V and 0 bases from J, with 17 bases between. The CDR3 contains 17 residues. CDR1 and CDR2 (germline): SNHLY, FYNNEI. Here the CDR3 DNA reads TGTGCCAGCAGTCCCCGCACCAGGCGAGATAGCAATCAGCCCCAGCATTTT. Protein sequence: CASSPRTRRDSNQPQHF.

The chain links TRBV7-8 to TRBJ1-6, with TRBD1 as a possible D gene (6 bases). With 4 bases removed from V and 0 bases from J, the gap between germline ends came to 10 bases. Germline loops: CDR1 SGHVS, CDR2 FQNEAQ. This CDR3 is built from 16 residues. CDR3 loop: CASSSDRPSYNSPLHF. CDR3 coding DNA: TGTGCCAGCAGCTCGGACAGACCCTCCTATAATTCACCCCTCCACTTT.

This chain uses TRBV11-3 with TRBJ2-7; 7 nucleotides align to TRBD1. V gave up 3 bases and J gave up 3 bases; unmatched junction bases: 2. Germline lookup yields CDR1 SGHNT and CDR2 YENEEA. The CDR3 sequence is 13 residues long. Written as DNA, the CDR3 is TGTGCCAGCAGCTTCGACAGGGACTACGAGCAGTACTTC. Residues: CASSFDRDYEQYF.

V is TRBV7-9 and J is TRBJ2-1, with D tentatively TRBD2 (5 bases). Looked up from germline, CDR1 is SEHNR and CDR2 is FQNEAQ (reference sequence). V lost 3 bases, J lost 2 bases, and 17 bases lay in between. The CDR3 covers 17 residues. CDR3 in amino acids: CASSLALGEGTYNEQFF. The DNA for the CDR3 is TGTGCCAGCAGCTTGGCGCTAGGTGAGGGAACCTACAATGAGCAGTTCTTC.

The V call is TRBV11-2, the J call TRBJ1-6; D is unclear. Germline lookup yields CDR1 SGHAT and CDR2 FQNNGV. The ends were cut back, 3 bases at V and 5 bases at J, with 8 bases in the middle. This CDR3 spans 14 amino acids. CDR3 DNA sequence: TGTGCCAGCAGCTTGGGAGGGAATAATTCACCCCTCCACTTT. It encodes CASSLGGNNSPLHF.